This T cell receptor beta chain was captured in a study of blood T cell repertoires in COVID-19 (dated by TCRdb to 2020 to 2021). Regarding the research as a whole: Samples from collaborators originated in the United States, Italy and Spain and spanned both the acute and convalescent phases of COVID-19. Nearly every sample came with metadata listing a de-identified subject ID, COVID-19 status, age in years and sex. Deeply sampled blood TCRbeta repertoires from subjects exposed to, actively infected with, or recovered from COVID-19 were included in the dataset. The samples were drawn from the first 160 participants of the ongoing ImmuneRACE study and from 1,254 subjects provided by 6 global collaborators. Where available, HLA class I and class II types were taken from metadata supplied by the sample provider and were not determined by assay-based typing. The repertoires were made available in a free public database intended to serve as a resource for research on the immune response to SARS-CoV-2. The material from the prospective study consisted of cDNA or gDNA derived from T cells, B-cell-depleted T cells, or PBMCs. Broad study findings and their caveats: How much clinical and demographic metadata was included differed by source and by participant, and the metadata was provided uncurated.

The collaborating institutions used their own protocols to collect whole blood in K2EDTA tubes. Collaborator samples were shipped for TCRbeta analysis as frozen whole blood, isolated PBMCs, or DNA extracted from either sample type. The germline V gene provides CDR1 SNHLY and CDR2 FYNNEI. Including cysteine and phenylalanine, the CDR3 has 13 amino acids. Of all the DNA, just the CDR3 is kept, 39 bases in frame from base 1. The junction shows trimming of 7 bases on V and 2 bases on J, plus 12 bases between the germline ends. This clone was picked up one time. Its antigen is not yet known. Base qualities are not at hand, and no much larger clone is one base apart. TCRbeta CDR3 regions were amplified from genomic DNA using the immunoSEQ Assay, a bias-controlled multiplex PCR. As for the authors' bioinformatics: Within the assay, amplification of reference gene primers was used to estimate how many nucleated cells each sample contained. To quantify the absolute abundance of each unique TCRbeta CDR3 rearrangement, sequence reads were collapsed and filtered. For each sample, productive Simpson clonality was calculated as the square root of Simpson's diversity index across productive rearrangements. TCRdb stores this immuneACCESS table with in-frame sequences only. Part of the clones is absent; in the studies checked, under half of the shortfall reflects unresolved V genes, and no reason is known for the rest. That table gives V, J and clone size, and the DNA gave D and trimming. The sample contains more than 75,000 clones, roughly 87% of them found a single time. In total, the top ten clones hold approximately 2% of the sample.

Recombination linked TRBV2 to TRBJ2-7; TRBD1 is a possible D gene, resting on 5 matching bases. The sequenced sample consisted of peripheral blood. The receptor was derived from a man aged 50 to 60 with acute or convalescent COVID-19. The sequenced DNA: TGTGCCAGCAAGGAGACAGCTACCTACGAGCAGTACTTC. This encodes CASKETATYEQYF.